The 8 T cell receptor beta chains below come from one sample, sequenced in a study of metastatic and nonmetastatic thyroid tumors. TCRdb re-processed the PCR reads through MiXCR. The sample lists about 30,000 clones, 4% to 5% occurring once. Not a single patient had been given any form of treatment at any point before undergoing thyroid surgery. What was sequenced was blood. The origin of the receptors is a female donor with papillary thyroid cancer or a benign thyroid nodule (not recorded which). Some clones in this sample may be carry-over from other donors' samples.

The table lists this clone with many counts. This chain joins TRBV27 and TRBJ2-3; D remains ambiguous. This CDR3 is built from 12 residues. Deletions cut 4 bases from V and 1 base from J, with 3 bases between. CDR1 and CDR2 (germline): MNHEY, SMNVEV (reference sequence). The CDR3 sequence: CASSSGTDTQYF. CDR3 sequence (DNA): TGTGCCAGCAGTTCCGGCACAGATACGCAGTATTTT.

This clone showed up many times. The chain employs TRBV5-1 and TRBJ1-1; possible D gene TRBD1, 5 bases. Looked up from germline, CDR1 is SGHRS and CDR2 is YFSETQ. The CDR3 covers 15 residues. V lost 4 bases, J lost 1 base, and 14 bases lay in between. CDR3 protein: CASSPPGSRNTEAFF. The CDR3 DNA sequence: TGCGCCAGCAGCCCCCCAGGGTCGAGGAACACTGAAGCTTTCTTT.

This clone showed up just a few times. The chain links TRBV18 to TRBJ2-5; 9 nucleotides line up with TRBD1. J lost 5 bases, V lost 4 bases, and 5 bases had no gene match. The CDR3 has 14 amino acids. Germline V gene sequence: CDR1 KGHSH, CDR2 LQKENI. This CDR3 reads CASSRRTGVETQYF. CDR3 in DNA: TGTGCCAGCTCACGAAGGACAGGGGTTGAGACCCAGTACTTC.

This clone showed up just a few times. The chain uses TRBV5-1 and TRBJ2-3; 7 bases map to TRBD2. Germline-derived CDR1 and CDR2 are SGHRS and YFSETQ. The CDR3 runs to 17 residues. V lost 0 bases and J lost 8; bases outside the gene matches: 15. The DNA of the CDR3 is TGCGCCAGCAGCTTGGCGGCTAGCGGACGTATTTTGGGTACGCAGTATTTT. Its translation: CASSLAASGRILGTQYF.

J is TRBJ2-1 and V is TRBV28, with D perhaps matching TRBD2 (6 bases). Trimming took 3 bases from V and 8 from J, leaving 20 bases between them. The CDR3 has 16 amino acids. Germline CDR1 reads MDHEN; CDR2 reads SYDVKM. The chain's CDR3 is CASSFGSSVKADEQFF. CDR3 nucleotides: TGTGCCAGCAGTTTTGGCTCTAGCGTAAAGGCGGATGAGCAGTTCTTC. Together with reference TRBV28 and TRBJ2-1, the CDR3 gives the full variable domain: DVKVTQSSRYLVKRTGEKVFLECVQDMDHENMFWYRQDPGLGLRLIYFSYDVKMKEKGDIPEGYSVSREKKERFSLILESASTNQTSMYLCASSFGSSVKADEQFFGPGTRLTVL.

CDR3 nucleotide sequence: TGTGCCAGCAGCTTAGTCGGACTAGACAATGAGCAGTTCTTC. Translating it yields CASSLVGLDNEQFF. The chain carries TRBV7-2 and TRBJ2-1; the match to TRBD2 covers 7 bases. Per the germline V gene, CDR1 is SGHTA and CDR2 is FQGNSA. CDR3 length equals 14 residues. The V and J ends lost 1 base and 5 bases, in that order; junction bases with no gene match: 2.

This clone was observed many times. The chain links TRBV24-1 to TRBJ1-5; TRBD1 matches 10 bases. CDR1 is KGHDR and CDR2 is SFDVKD in the germline V gene. The CDR3 is made up of 14 amino acids. Losses at the gene ends were 4 bases for V and 4 bases for J; bases not matched to a gene: 0. Here the CDR3 reads CATSEGQGNQPQHF. The CDR3 DNA follows: TGTGCCACCAGTGAGGGACAGGGGAATCAGCCCCAGCATTTT.

This clone qualifies as medium-sized (0.01 to 0.1%). At one of its ends the junction is not consistent with the germline gene, which may arise from a read error. The chain is built from TRBV2 and TRBJ1-6; D is unclear. The germline V gene encodes CDR1 SNHLY and CDR2 FYNNEI. The CDR3 covers 12 residues. CDR3 region: CASNEGWSPLHF. The CDR3 nucleotides read TGTGCCAGCAATGAAGGGTGGTCACCCCTCCACTTT.